A selection of T cell receptor beta chains follows, all from one sample in a study of control samples from healthy donors and cancer patients. Repertoires were generated with immunoSEQ multiplex PCR, while TCRdb's copy carries only in-frame clones and drops some. The data contain about 170,000 clones, approximately 94% of them singletons. Sequenced material: blood. These receptor sequences come from a woman between 18 and 29 years old in good health. Both conserved end residues are part of each CDR3. A D gene is named only where the DNA matches it firmly. Size is stated for part of the rows, as once, few or many counts, or as a class when the clone is expanded.

v_gene: TRBV7-2
d_gene: -
abundance: -
j_gene: TRBJ1-5
CDR3nt: TGTGCCAGCAGCGGCAGGGATAATCAGCCCCAGCATTTT
CDR3aa: CASSGRDNQPQHF

v_gene: TRBV19
d_gene: TRBD1
abundance: -
j_gene: TRBJ1-2
CDR3nt: TGTGCCAGTAGTATTCTACTACGGGCAGGGGGAGGGTATGGCTACACCTTC
CDR3aa: CASSILLRAGGGYGYTF

v_gene: TRBV6-5
d_gene: TRBD1
abundance: -
j_gene: TRBJ1-6
CDR3nt: TGTGCCAGCAGTCAGGGGGAGGCCTATAATTCACCCCTCCACTTT
CDR3aa: CASSQGEAYNSPLHF

v_gene: TRBV20-1
d_gene: -
abundance: -
j_gene: TRBJ1-6
CDR3nt: TGCAGTGCTAGTGAGGGGAACCTTAATTCACCCCTCCACTTT
CDR3aa: CSASEGNLNSPLHF

v_gene: TRBV18
d_gene: TRBD1
abundance: -
j_gene: TRBJ1-1
CDR3nt: TGTGCCAGCTCACCCCTGACAGGGGACACTGAAGCTTTCTTT
CDR3aa: CASSPLTGDTEAFF

v_gene: TRBV10-1
d_gene: -
abundance: -
j_gene: TRBJ2-1
CDR3nt: TGCGCCAGCAGTGCTCCGGGAGCATACAATGAGCAGTTCTTC
CDR3aa: CASSAPGAYNEQFF

v_gene: TRBV11-2
d_gene: TRBD1
abundance: -
j_gene: TRBJ1-4
CDR3nt: TGTGCCAGCAGTTTGGACAGGGGTGTCGAAAAACTGTTTTTT
CDR3aa: CASSLDRGVEKLFF

v_gene: TRBV19
d_gene: -
abundance: -
j_gene: TRBJ2-5
CDR3nt: TGTGCCAGTAGTATCGACAGCCAAGAGACCCAGTACTTC
CDR3aa: CASSIDSQETQYF

v_gene: TRBV13
d_gene: -
abundance: -
j_gene: TRBJ1-1
CDR3nt: TGTGCCAGCAGTCAGGCCGGGGAGGGCGACACTGAAGCTTTCTTT
CDR3aa: CASSQAGEGDTEAFF

v_gene: TRBV9
d_gene: -
abundance: -
j_gene: TRBJ1-2
CDR3nt: TGTGCCAGCAGCGTAACATTTAACTATGGCTACACCTTC
CDR3aa: CASSVTFNYGYTF

v_gene: TRBV5-6
d_gene: -
abundance: -
j_gene: TRBJ1-2
CDR3nt: TGTGCCAGCAGCTTGGGAGGCCCCGGGGGCTACACCTTC
CDR3aa: CASSLGGPGGYTF

v_gene: TRBV28
d_gene: TRBD1
abundance: -
j_gene: TRBJ2-4
CDR3nt: TGTGCCAGCAGAACGACAGGGGTCAAAAACATTCAGTACTTC
CDR3aa: CASRTTGVKNIQYF

v_gene: TRBV27
d_gene: -
abundance: -
j_gene: TRBJ1-5
CDR3nt: TGTGCCAGCAGTTTATCGTCGCAGGGCAATCAGCCCCAGCATTTT
CDR3aa: CASSLSSQGNQPQHF

v_gene: TRBV9
d_gene: -
abundance: -
j_gene: TRBJ1-3
CDR3nt: TGTGCCAGCAGCGTAGGCAGGGACTCGGACACCATATATTTT
CDR3aa: CASSVGRDSDTIYF

v_gene: TRBV7-8
d_gene: -
abundance: -
j_gene: TRBJ2-2
CDR3nt: TGTGCCAGCAGCTCCCCCCTTGGGACCATGAACACCGGGGAGCTGTTTTTT
CDR3aa: CASSSPLGTMNTGELFF

v_gene: TRBV28
d_gene: TRBD1
abundance: -
j_gene: TRBJ1-5
CDR3nt: TGTGCCAGCAGTTTAGTGGCAGGGGGCCATCAGCCCCAGCATTTT
CDR3aa: CASSLVAGGHQPQHF

v_gene: TRBV2
d_gene: TRBD1
abundance: -
j_gene: TRBJ2-7
CDR3nt: TGTGCCAGCAGGGCGGGACAGGGGTCCGGCGAGCAGTACTTC
CDR3aa: CASRAGQGSGEQYF

v_gene: TRBV7-2
d_gene: TRBD2
abundance: once
j_gene: TRBJ2-5
CDR3nt: TGTGCCAGCAGCTTAGGACTAGCGGGAGAGACCCAGTACTTC
CDR3aa: CASSLGLAGETQYF

v_gene: TRBV19
d_gene: TRBD1
abundance: -
j_gene: TRBJ1-2
CDR3nt: TGTGCCAGTAAGGGACAGGGGCTCGACAGCTATGGCTACACCTTC
CDR3aa: CASKGQGLDSYGYTF

v_gene: TRBV10-3
d_gene: -
abundance: -
j_gene: TRBJ2-3
CDR3nt: TGTGCCATCAGGGGACCCCGCACAGATACGCAGTATTTT
CDR3aa: CAIRGPRTDTQYF

v_gene: TRBV7-9
d_gene: -
abundance: -
j_gene: TRBJ1-1
CDR3nt: TGTGCCAGCAGCCTACTCATGAACACTGAAGCTTTCTTT
CDR3aa: CASSLLMNTEAFF

v_gene: TRBV28
d_gene: -
abundance: -
j_gene: TRBJ1-6
CDR3nt: TGTGCCAGCAGTGAAAGTGGGGGATATAATTCACCCCTCCACTTT
CDR3aa: CASSESGGYNSPLHF

v_gene: TRBV15
d_gene: TRBD1
abundance: -
j_gene: TRBJ2-7
CDR3nt: TGTGCCACCAGCCCCGGACAGGGGGACCACGAGCAGTACTTC
CDR3aa: CATSPGQGDHEQYF

v_gene: TRBV15
d_gene: -
abundance: -
j_gene: TRBJ1-2
CDR3nt: TGTGCCACCAGCAGAGGTAGAAAGGCTTTTGGCTACACCTTC
CDR3aa: CATSRGRKAFGYTF

v_gene: TRBV28
d_gene: -
abundance: -
j_gene: TRBJ2-2
CDR3nt: TGTGCCAGCAGTTGGGCGGGATACCCCGGGGAGCTGTTTTTT
CDR3aa: CASSWAGYPGELFF

v_gene: TRBV19
d_gene: TRBD1
abundance: -
j_gene: TRBJ2-4
CDR3nt: TGTGCCAGTAGGCCCCCCCAGGGGGTAGCCAAAAACATTCAGTACTTC
CDR3aa: CASRPPQGVAKNIQYF

v_gene: TRBV9
d_gene: -
abundance: -
j_gene: TRBJ2-7
CDR3nt: TGTGCCAGCAGCGTAGCAGGGGTCCCCTACGAGCAGTACTTC
CDR3aa: CASSVAGVPYEQYF

v_gene: TRBV14
d_gene: TRBD1
abundance: -
j_gene: TRBJ2-7
CDR3nt: TGTGCCAGCAGCCAAGATTGGGGGACAGGGATCGAGCAGTACTTC
CDR3aa: CASSQDWGTGIEQYF

v_gene: TRBV18
d_gene: TRBD1
abundance: -
j_gene: TRBJ2-5
CDR3nt: TGTGCCAGCTCACCAATAGCGGGACAGGGGTCGGGGACCCAGTACTTC
CDR3aa: CASSPIAGQGSGTQYF

v_gene: TRBV4-1
d_gene: -
abundance: -
j_gene: TRBJ1-5
CDR3nt: TGCGCCAGCAGCCAAGATATTAGCCCCCAAAATCAGCCCCAGCATTTT
CDR3aa: CASSQDISPQNQPQHF

v_gene: TRBV24-1
d_gene: TRBD1
abundance: -
j_gene: TRBJ1-2
CDR3nt: TGTGCCACCAGTGGTTCCGGGACAGTGAGCGGCTACACCTTC
CDR3aa: CATSGSGTVSGYTF

v_gene: TRBV11-2
d_gene: -
abundance: -
j_gene: TRBJ1-4
CDR3nt: TGTGCCAGCAGCACCGCGACCCTCGGGGAAAAACTGTTTTTT
CDR3aa: CASSTATLGEKLFF

v_gene: TRBV14
d_gene: -
abundance: -
j_gene: TRBJ2-5
CDR3nt: TGTGCCAGCAGCCAAGATCTTCACCAGGGCGAGACCCAGTACTTC
CDR3aa: CASSQDLHQGETQYF

v_gene: TRBV4-2
d_gene: -
abundance: -
j_gene: TRBJ2-2
CDR3nt: TGTGCCAGCAGCCAAGATCACCCGGGGACGAGGCTGTTTTTT
CDR3aa: CASSQDHPGTRLFF

v_gene: TRBV5-1
d_gene: TRBD1
abundance: -
j_gene: TRBJ2-6
CDR3nt: TGCGCCAGCAGCACGGGACAGTTGGTCGCGGCTGGGGCCAACGTCCTGACTTTC
CDR3aa: CASSTGQLVAAGANVLTF

v_gene: TRBV5-1
d_gene: -
abundance: once
j_gene: TRBJ2-3
CDR3nt: TGCGCCAGCAGCTTGGAAACTCTGAGGACAGATACGCAGTATTTT
CDR3aa: CASSLETLRTDTQYF

v_gene: TRBV3-1/TRBV3-2
d_gene: -
abundance: -
j_gene: TRBJ1-1
CDR3nt: TGTGCCAGTTACGCTAGAGTCGGTGAAGCTTTCTTT
CDR3aa: CASYARVGEAFF

v_gene: TRBV20-1
d_gene: -
abundance: few
j_gene: TRBJ2-7
CDR3nt: TGCAGTGCTAGTAAGAGGGACGAGCAGTACTTC
CDR3aa: CSASKRDEQYF

v_gene: TRBV10-3
d_gene: -
abundance: once
j_gene: TRBJ1-1
CDR3nt: TGTGCCATCAGCAAAGACAGCCGGGGGGATGAAGCTTTCTTT
CDR3aa: CAISKDSRGDEAFF

v_gene: TRBV12-5
d_gene: -
abundance: -
j_gene: TRBJ2-3
CDR3nt: TGTGCTAGTGGTTTGATGCTAGCAGCAGATACGCAGTATTTT
CDR3aa: CASGLMLAADTQYF

v_gene: TRBV15
d_gene: TRBD1
abundance: once
j_gene: TRBJ2-6
CDR3nt: TGTGCCACCAGCAGGAGTCCCGGGACAGGGGCTGGGGCCAACGTCCTGACTTTC
CDR3aa: CATSRSPGTGAGANVLTF

v_gene: TRBV7-9
d_gene: TRBD1
abundance: many
j_gene: TRBJ1-1
CDR3nt: TGTGCCAGCAGCTTAGCTTCCGGGACAGGGTACACCGGCAAAGCTTTCTTT
CDR3aa: CASSLASGTGYTGKAFF